The 28 T cell receptor beta chains listed next were all sequenced from one sample in a study of T-cell reconstitution after alpha-beta-depleted transplantation in children. Construction of the TCRbeta library involved unique molecular identifiers. TCRdb fed the PCR reads into MiXCR, producing one record per CDR3 protein. The sample carries approximately 630,000 distinct CDR3 sequences, around 14% recorded once. This specimen was PBMCs, taken before TCRalphabeta/CD19-depleted stem cell transplant. These receptors all come from a girl aged 2 to 9 with congenital amegakaryocytic thrombocytopenia, due to receive a stem cell transplant.

This clonotype turned up a few times. The V call is TRBV12-3 or TRBV12-4, the J call TRBJ2-1, with D unclear. The CDR3 spans 13 residues. Trimming cost V 8 bases and J 1 base, with 9 bases left between them. The CDR3 spells CASRHGSYNEQFF. CDR3 DNA: TGTGCCAGCCGCCATGGGTCCTACAATGAGCAGTTCTTC.

This clonotype occurred many times. The rearrangement links TRBV12-3 or TRBV12-4 to TRBJ2-1; D is possibly TRBD2 (6 bases). V gave up 3 bases and J gave up 13 bases, with 16 bases separating them. This CDR3 region has 13 residues. The CDR3 DNA sequence: TGTGCCAGCAGTTTCTCTAGCGTATTGTTTCAGTTCTTC. Translating gives CASSFSSVLFQFF.

In this sample, this clonotype turned up many times. V usage is TRBV27 and J usage is TRBJ2-7; maybe TRBD1 (6 bases). This CDR3 is built from 13 residues. Germline V lookup: CDR1 MNHEY, CDR2 SMNVEV (reference sequence). Trimming took off 5 bases at V and 2 bases at J, with 10 bases between the two ends. CDR3 bases: TGTGCCAGCAGTACCGGACAGCCCTACGAGCAGTACTTC. Amino acids: CASSTGQPYEQYF.

This sequence joins TRBV12-3 or TRBV12-4 and TRBJ2-2; D gene uncertain. This CDR3 is built from 12 residues. Deletions cut 7 bases from V and 4 bases from J, with 7 bases between. CDR3 protein: CASIMTTGELFF. The CDR3, as DNA: TGTGCCAGCATCATGACCACCGGGGAGCTGTTTTTT.

The genes are TRBV5-5 and TRBJ2-2; D may match TRBD1 or TRBD2 (5 bases each). V was trimmed by 2 bases and J by 4 bases, leaving 15 bases between them. Germline lookup yields CDR1 SGHKS and CDR2 YYEKEE (reference sequence). The length of the CDR3 is 16 residues. The CDR3 protein is CASSFGTAVITGELFF. The CDR3 region has the DNA TGTGCCAGCAGCTTCGGGACCGCGGTTATCACCGGGGAGCTGTTTTTT.

The gene calls are TRBV20-1 and TRBJ2-7; 9 nucleotides agree with TRBD1. Trimming removed 3 bases from V and 2 bases from J; junction bases left unmatched: 5. The length of the CDR3 is 14 residues. Germline CDR1 is DFQATT and CDR2 is SNEGSKA (reference sequence). The CDR3 nucleotides read TGCAGTGCTAGTAGGACAGGGGTACCCTACGAGCAGTACTTC. Protein: CSASRTGVPYEQYF.

With regard to this clonotype: Given a much more abundant clone one base away, this may be a read error. The chain carries TRBV27 and TRBJ2-1, with D perhaps TRBD2 (6 bases). The V gene lost 4 bases and the J gene lost 4 bases, with 14 bases spanning the gap. Germline assignment: CDR1 MNHEY and CDR2 SMNVEV (reference sequence). The CDR3 totals 15 residues. This chain's CDR3 is CASSWGISGYNEQFF. The CDR3 DNA sequence: TGTGCCAGCAGTTGGGGGATTAGCGGATACAATGAGCAGTTCTTC.

Ten or more counts support this clonotype. V usage is TRBV6-5 and J usage is TRBJ2-5, with 11 bases lining up with TRBD2. The CDR3 covers 16 residues. Trimming at V came to 4 bases and at J to 4 bases, leaving 8 bases not matched to a gene. From germline, CDR1 is MNHEY and CDR2 SVGAGI. For the CDR3, the DNA is TGTGCCAGCAGTTCCACTAGCGGGAGAGGTGGAGAGACCCAGTACTTC. It yields the protein CASSSTSGRGGETQYF.

This clonotype was counted at least ten times. The chain has TRBV6-5 and TRBJ2-3; no clear D gene. CDR1 and CDR2 (germline): MNHEY, SVGAGI. V shed 2 bases and J shed 2 bases, with 11 bases lying between them. The CDR3 sequence is 15 residues long. CDR3 nucleotides: TGTGCCAGCAGTTACGGCCCTAGACCCACAGATACGCAGTATTTT. Protein: CASSYGPRPTDTQYF.

This clonotype turned up a few times. V usage is TRBV4-1 and J usage is TRBJ1-2; tentatively, D is TRBD1 (6 bases). Trimming stripped 4 bases from V and 5 bases from J, with 20 bases between. CDR3 size: 16 residues. In germline, CDR1 is MGHRA, CDR2 YSYEKL. CDR3: CASSPTEWTELYGYTF. Written as DNA, the CDR3 is TGCGCCAGCAGCCCAACAGAGTGGACAGAGCTGTATGGCTACACCTTC.

This clonotype turned up a few times. The chain recombines TRBV7-6 with TRBJ2-5; D gene unclear. The CDR3 has 11 residues. Between the trimmed V and J ends, which lost 7 bases and 5 bases, there was a span of 8 bases. The germline V gene encodes CDR1 SGHVS and CDR2 FNYEAQ. The CDR3: CASTIFETQYF. The CDR3 bases are TGTGCCAGCACTATATTCGAGACCCAGTACTTC.

This clonotype was seen repeatedly, ten times or more. The chain employs TRBV20-1 and TRBJ2-1, with 12 bases that match TRBD2. This CDR3 spans 14 amino acids. Trimming cost V 6 bases and J 3 bases; bases outside gene matches: 3. The germline V gene encodes CDR1 DFQATT and CDR2 SNEGSKA (reference sequence). The CDR3 is CSAPGLAGYNEQFF. CDR3 DNA: TGCAGTGCCCCGGGACTAGCGGGCTACAATGAGCAGTTCTTC.

This clonotype was observed at least ten times. This rearrangement joins TRBV5-1 to TRBJ2-7, with TRBD2 identical over 12 bases. There are 16 residues in the CDR3. Germline V gives CDR1 SGHRS, CDR2 YFSETQ. V was pared by 4 bases and J by 5 bases, with 10 bases of the junction left unmatched. The CDR3 here is CASSTDTSGRRNEQYF. CDR3 in DNA: TGCGCCAGCAGCACGGATACTAGCGGGAGGAGGAACGAGCAGTACTTC.

This clonotype was seen a few times. V is TRBV10-2 and J is TRBJ2-2; D unclear. The germline V and J ends were trimmed by 2 bases and 2 bases, with 9 bases remaining between them. The germline CDR1 and CDR2 sequences are WSHSY and SAAADI. The CDR3 consists of 15 residues. CDR3 DNA: TGCGCCAGCAGTGAGCTCATACTCAACACCGGGGAGCTGTTTTTT. This gives the protein CASSELILNTGELFF.

The rearrangement links TRBV7-9 to TRBJ1-2; D uncertain. Trimming took off 5 bases at V and 4 bases at J, with 14 bases between the two ends. The CDR3 contains 14 residues. Germline assignment: CDR1 SEHNR and CDR2 FQNEAQ (reference sequence). The CDR3 loop is CASSPRRSPYGYTF. CDR3 coding DNA: TGTGCCAGCAGCCCCCGCAGGTCACCCTATGGCTACACCTTC.

This clonotype showed up just a few times. An end of the junction differs from the germline gene, which may be a read error. The chain is built from TRBV20-1 and TRBJ2-1, with TRBD2 matching 10 bases. Germline CDR1 is DFQATT and CDR2 is SNEGSKA (reference sequence). This CDR3 spans 17 amino acids. Here the CDR3 DNA reads TGCTGTGCTAGATCCCTGGAGACTAGCGGGCCGTACAATGAGCAGTTCTTC. This translates into CCARSLETSGPYNEQFF.

The rearrangement links TRBV6-2 or TRBV6-3 to TRBJ1-2; D ambiguous. CDR3 length equals 15 residues. The ends were cut back, 2 bases at V and 8 bases at J, with 18 bases in the middle. Germline CDR1 is MNHEY and CDR2 is SVGEGT. Written as DNA, the CDR3 is TGTGCCAGCAGTTACAGCATCCAGGAGCGCGAGGGCTACACCTTC. It is translated as CASSYSIQEREGYTF.

The chain uses TRBV20-1 and TRBJ2-1, with D uncertain. Germline CDR1 is DFQATT and CDR2 is SNEGSKA (reference sequence). The CDR3 is made up of 11 amino acids. V lost 5 bases and J lost 8, with 10 bases in between. The CDR3 reads CSAEPRDEQFF. The CDR3 DNA sequence: TGCAGTGCTGAACCTCGAGATGAGCAGTTCTTC.

This clonotype has ten or more counts. J is TRBJ2-5 and V is TRBV3-1; D is ambiguous. Germline CDR1 reads LGHDT; CDR2 reads YNNKEL (reference sequence). V was clipped by 8 bases and J by 0 bases, with 13 bases between them. This CDR3 is built from 14 residues. DNA of the CDR3: TGTGCCAGCCGGGCAGGCCAGTACCAAGAGACCCAGTACTTC. It yields the protein CASRAGQYQETQYF.

This clonotype has ten or more counts. This sequence joins TRBV20-1 and TRBJ2-7; D may match TRBD1 or TRBD2 (5 bases each). The CDR3 consists of 16 residues. Germline V gene lookup returns CDR1 DFQATT and CDR2 SNEGSKA (reference sequence). Trimming took off 3 bases at V and 4 bases at J, with 22 bases between the two ends. DNA of the CDR3: TGCAGTGCTAGTGGTACCAACCGGGACCGCAATTACGAGCAGTACTTC. It codes for CSASGTNRDRNYEQYF.

As regards this clonotype: This may be a read error: a much more frequent sequence differs by one nucleotide. The chain links TRBV5-1 to TRBJ2-1; unclear D gene. Per the germline V gene, CDR1 is SGHRS and CDR2 is YFSETQ. This CDR3 is built from 14 residues. V was clipped by 1 base and J by 8 bases, with 13 bases between them. The CDR3 loop is CASSLMSHGDEQFF. In DNA, the CDR3 is TGCGCCAGCAGCTTGATGTCACACGGTGATGAGCAGTTCTTC.

The chain employs TRBV6-5 and TRBJ2-7; D gene uncertain. Germline assignment: CDR1 MNHEY and CDR2 SVGAGI. The CDR3 totals 13 residues. The V gene lost 8 bases and the J gene lost 3 bases, with 14 bases spanning the gap. The CDR3 loop reads CASVSGRSYEQYF. As DNA, the CDR3 is TGTGCCAGCGTTAGTGGTCGGAGCTACGAGCAGTACTTC.

This clonotype was counted many times. V usage is TRBV29-1 and J usage is TRBJ1-1, with D tentatively TRBD1 (6 bases). Germline V gene lookup returns CDR1 SQVTM and CDR2 ANQGSEA. The CDR3 consists of 13 residues. The ends were cut back, 6 bases at V and 5 bases at J, with 16 bases in the middle. CDR3 loop: CSVEIGGETEAFF. CDR3 DNA sequence: TGCAGCGTGGAAATAGGGGGGGAAACTGAAGCTTTCTTT.

This clonotype came up many times. This sequence joins TRBV12-3 or TRBV12-4 and TRBJ2-1; TRBD2 matches 11 bases. CDR3 length: 14 amino acids. V was clipped by 5 bases and J by 8 bases; unmatched bases: 5. CDR3 DNA sequence: TGTGCCAGCAGTACTAGCGGGAGTAGGGATGAGCAGTTCTTC. It translates to CASSTSGSRDEQFF.

This clonotype was seen a handful of times. The V call is TRBV7-2, the J call TRBJ2-7, with D perhaps matching TRBD2 (6 bases). Trimming took 5 bases from V and 2 from J, leaving 16 bases between them. CDR3 length: 15 residues. Germline V gene lookup returns CDR1 SGHTA and CDR2 FQGNSA. The CDR3 DNA sequence: TGTGCCAGCAGCCGCCGGGACTTCTCTACCTACGAGCAGTACTTC. This encodes CASSRRDFSTYEQYF.

This clonotype occurred a few times. The chain joins TRBV29-1 to TRBJ2-2; D is undetermined. CDR3 length equals 13 residues. Per germline, CDR1 SQVTM and CDR2 ANQGSEA. Trimming shortened V by 4 bases and J by 2 bases, and 8 bases separated the two germline ends. The CDR3 bases are TGCAGCGTTGTACTTGAAAACACCGGGGAGCTGTTTTTT. Encoded protein: CSVVLENTGELFF.

Remarks on this clonotype: A much more abundant neighbour one base away suggests this may be a read error. The CDR3 sequence is CASTNGLSTDTQYF. CDR3 nucleotide sequence: TGTGCCAGCACCAACGGGCTAAGCACAGATACGCAGTATTTT. This chain joins TRBV7-2 and TRBJ2-3; D is unclear. This CDR3 has 14 residues. V lost 7 bases and J 0 bases, leaving 11 bases between the germline ends. Germline lookup yields CDR1 SGHTA and CDR2 FQGNSA. Complete variable domain (other parts from reference TRBV7-2 and TRBJ2-3): GAGVSQSPSNKVTEKGKDVELRCDPISGHTALYWYRQSLGQGLEFLIYFQGNSAPDKSGLPSDRFSAERTGGSVSTLTIQRTQQEDSAVYLCASTNGLSTDTQYFGPGTRLTVL.

This clonotype was counted between two and nine times. This chain links TRBV29-1 with TRBJ2-2, with D tentatively TRBD1 (7 bases). The CDR3 sequence is 14 residues long. Germline values: CDR1 SQVTM, CDR2 ANQGSEA. V lost 7 bases and J lost 2, with 14 bases in between. The DNA for the CDR3 is TGCAGCGGGGCAGGGGGGCCCAACACCGGGGAGCTGTTTTTT. It yields the protein CSGAGGPNTGELFF.